The sequence of this T cell receptor (beta chain) was determined in a study of T cells in Graves' hyperthyroidism and ophthalmopathy. Study at large: Peripheral blood was drawn at first diagnosis, prior to all treatment. Study-level findings and limits: Ophthalmopathy stood apart from stable hyperthyroidism in a 13 V-J model.

This CDR3 has 14 amino acids. Looked up from germline, CDR1 is SNHLY and CDR2 is FYNNEI. Trimming took off 7 bases at V and 2 bases at J, with 15 bases between the two ends. This clonotype was detected many times. The target antigen is unknown. The definition of stable Graves' hyperthyroidism was no ophthalmopathy progression within 18 months. Cells are PBMCs isolated from around 10 ml of fresh blood. The source material, RNA transcripts, was used to amplify TCR beta CDR3 regions. HTBI primers drove first-round RT-PCR of the TCR CDR3. Each CDR3 protein is one row after TCRdb ran MiXCR on the multiplex PCR reads. In the table there are 400,000 to 500,000 distinct CDR3 sequences, around 15% of which are singletons.

The source of this sequence is a woman aged 18-35 years with Graves' hyperthyroidism. The V and J genes are TRBV2 and TRBJ2-7, with D perhaps matching TRBD1 (6 bases). The sequencing input was blood. The CDR3 DNA sequence: TGTGCCAGCACCAGGACAGCAGTTACCTACGAGCAGTACTTC. Its protein product is CASTRTAVTYEQYF.